A selection of T cell receptor beta chains follows, all from one sample in a study of early T cells in non-severe SARS-CoV-2 infection. TCRdb redid the calling of the 5' RACE reads with MiXCR, one entry per CDR3 protein. The sample holds about 66,000 distinct CDR3 sequences, 13% seen once. The sample taken for sequencing was whole blood. These receptors were taken from an adult who was a healthcare worker with PCR-confirmed SARS-CoV-2 infection or an uninfected control (not recorded which). Both conserved end residues are part of each CDR3. A D gene is named only where the DNA matches it firmly. A row's size may be missing; if present it is once, few, many or a size class.

TRBV20-1	TRBJ2-1	TRBD2	few	CSARTSGSSGNNEQFF	TGCAGTGCCCGGACTAGCGGGAGCTCCGGCAACAATGAGCAGTTCTTC
TRBV7-9	TRBJ2-3	-	few	CASRTGIGPSDTQYF	TGTGCCAGCAGGACAGGAATAGGTCCGTCGGATACGCAGTATTTT
TRBV11-2	TRBJ1-6	-	-	CASSLGQSSYNSPLHF	TGTGCCAGCAGCTTAGGACAGAGCTCCTATAATTCACCCCTCCACTTT
TRBV27	TRBJ1-6	-	many	CASSLGGGHSSYNSPLHF	TGTGCCAGCAGTTTAGGGGGAGGACACAGCTCCTATAATTCACCCCTCCACTTT
TRBV10-3	TRBJ2-5	TRBD1	many	CAISPGQGGRETQYF	TGTGCCATCAGCCCTGGACAGGGGGGAAGGGAGACCCAGTACTTC
TRBV7-3	TRBJ1-1	-	few	CASSLQGIAEAFF	TGTGCCAGCAGCCTCCAGGGGATCGCTGAAGCTTTCTTT
TRBV5-1	TRBJ2-5	TRBD2	-	CASSGAGVPQETQYF	TGCGCCAGCAGCGGCGCGGGAGTACCGCAAGAGACCCAGTACTTC
TRBV24-1	TRBJ2-5	-	-	CATSDPRGGRETQYF	TGTGCCACCAGTGACCCCAGGGGGGGAAGAGAGACCCAGTACTTC
TRBV7-9	TRBJ2-1	TRBD2	-	CASSVSGTSGRRDEQFF	TGTGCCAGCAGCGTCTCCGGGACTAGCGGGAGACGGGATGAGCAGTTCTTC
TRBV29-1	TRBJ1-1	TRBD1	many	CSVPGQGNTEAFF	TGCAGCGTTCCGGGACAGGGGAACACTGAAGCTTTCTTT
TRBV2	TRBJ1-1	-	-	CASNPRTGTEAFF	TGTGCCAGCAACCCGCGGACGGGAACTGAAGCTTTCTTT
TRBV10-3	TRBJ2-1	-	few	CAISEGRRVDEQFF	TGTGCCATCAGTGAGGGTCGGAGGGTCGATGAGCAGTTCTTC
TRBV4-2	TRBJ2-2	-	-	CASSQDPGSARSGELFF	TGTGCCAGCAGCCAAGATCCCGGCAGTGCCCGGTCCGGGGAGCTGTTTTTT
TRBV4-2	TRBJ2-7	TRBD2	-	CASSPSGLSYEQYF	TGTGCCAGCAGCCCTAGCGGGCTCTCCTACGAGCAGTACTTC
TRBV18	TRBJ1-1	-	-	CASSPPGREAFF	TGTGCCAGCTCACCGCCCGGTAGAGAAGCTTTCTTT
TRBV20-1	TRBJ1-4	-	-	CSASNIRAQNEELFF	TGCAGTGCTAGTAACATCAGGGCTCAGAATGAAGAACTGTTTTTT
TRBV3-1	TRBJ1-1	-	few	CASSLTITEAFF	TGTGCCAGCAGCTTGACGATCACTGAAGCTTTCTTT
TRBV7-8	TRBJ1-1	-	-	CASSFTESTEAFF	TGTGCCAGCAGCTTCACAGAGAGCACTGAAGCTTTCTTT
TRBV29-1	TRBJ2-1	-	many	CSVGEGGEQFF	TGCAGCGTTGGAGAGGGTGGTGAGCAGTTCTTC
TRBV5-1	TRBJ1-2	-	-	CASSLREGGLDGYTF	TGCGCCAGCAGCTTGCGCGAGGGTGGGTTAGATGGCTACACCTTC
TRBV28	TRBJ1-6	-	-	CASSRRSPLHF	TGTGCCAGCAGCAGAAGGTCACCCCTCCACTTT
TRBV3-1	TRBJ1-3	-	-	CASSQDRGGFSGNTIYF	TGTGCCAGCAGCCAAGATAGGGGAGGCTTCTCTGGAAACACCATATATTTT
TRBV6-4	TRBJ2-1	-	-	CASSDSEESSYNEQFF	TGTGCCAGCAGTGACTCAGAGGAGAGCTCCTACAATGAGCAGTTCTTC
TRBV24-1	TRBJ2-1	TRBD1	few	CATSDASGQRLLNEQFF	TGTGCCACCAGTGACGCATCGGGACAGCGCCTGCTCAATGAGCAGTTCTTC
TRBV28	TRBJ2-7	-	-	CASSRGINYEQYF	TGTGCCAGCAGTCGGGGGATAAACTACGAGCAGTACTTC
TRBV29-1	TRBJ2-1	TRBD1	few	CSVVGTGVEQFF	TGCAGCGTTGTAGGGACAGGGGTTGAGCAGTTCTTC
TRBV6-6	TRBJ2-7	-	-	CASRGGYEQYF	TGTGCCAGCAGGGGGGGTTACGAGCAGTACTTC
TRBV18	TRBJ1-2	TRBD1	few	CASSPPGQGAVGYGYTF	TGTGCCAGCTCACCACCGGGACAGGGGGCAGTGGGCTATGGCTACACCTTC
TRBV5-6	TRBJ2-2	TRBD2	-	CASSGTSGRARRELFF	TGTGCCAGCAGCGGAACTAGCGGGAGGGCCAGGCGGGAGCTGTTTTTT
TRBV18	TRBJ2-3	-	few	CASSPKADTQYF	TGTGCCAGCTCACCTAAGGCAGATACGCAGTATTTT
TRBV6-2/TRBV6-3	TRBJ2-1	TRBD2	many	CASRSSGIYNEQFF	TGTGCCAGCCGTTCTAGCGGGATTTACAATGAGCAGTTCTTC
TRBV29-1	TRBJ2-1	TRBD1	few	CSVRSDRATYNEQFF	TGCAGCGTGCGATCGGACAGGGCCACCTACAATGAGCAGTTCTTC
TRBV5-6	TRBJ2-3	-	many	CASSGGTDTQYF	TGTGCCAGCAGCGGAGGCACAGATACGCAGTATTTT
TRBV12-5	TRBJ2-2	-	-	CASGLDTGELFF	TGTGCTAGTGGTTTGGACACCGGGGAGCTGTTTTTT
TRBV28	TRBJ1-4	TRBD1	-	CASTSRGLYEKLFF	TGTGCCAGCACTTCAAGGGGGCTATATGAAAAACTGTTTTTT
TRBV2	TRBJ2-1	-	-	CASSGGELNEQFF	TGTGCCAGCAGTGGGGGGGAATTAAATGAGCAGTTCTTC
TRBV7-9	TRBJ1-2	-	many	CASSLARDYGYTF	TGTGCCAGCAGCTTAGCGCGGGACTATGGCTACACCTTC
TRBV11-3	TRBJ2-1	TRBD2	few	CASSSSSGHNEQFF	TGTGCCAGCAGCTCGTCTAGCGGCCACAATGAGCAGTTCTTC
TRBV29-1	TRBJ2-2	-	many	CSVDAKNTGELFF	TGCAGCGTTGATGCCAAGAACACCGGGGAGCTGTTTTTT
TRBV7-9	TRBJ1-6	TRBD1	-	CASRKTGTGNSPLHF	TGTGCCAGCAGAAAAACCGGGACAGGAAATTCACCCCTCCACTTT
TRBV28	TRBJ2-5	-	-	CASSQGGTAPFQTQYF	TGTGCCAGCAGTCAAGGTGGGACCGCGCCGTTTCAGACCCAGTACTTC
TRBV6-5	TRBJ2-1	-	-	CASSPFLDLYNEQFF	TGTGCCAGCAGTCCTTTCCTCGACCTATACAATGAGCAGTTCTTC
TRBV6-2/TRBV6-3	TRBJ2-1	-	few	CASRTSSNEQFF	TGTGCCAGCAGGACCTCTAGCAATGAGCAGTTCTTC
TRBV5-1	TRBJ2-3	TRBD2	-	CASSPVLAGADTQYF	TGCGCCAGCAGCCCCGTTCTAGCGGGTGCAGATACGCAGTATTTT
TRBV20-1	TRBJ2-3	-	many	CSARLRRERRDTQYF	TGCAGTGCCCGATTGCGCCGGGAGCGTAGGGATACGCAGTATTTT
TRBV29-1	TRBJ2-7	-	few	CSAASGTPYEQYF	TGCAGCGCCGCCTCCGGGACACCATACGAGCAGTACTTC
TRBV5-1	TRBJ2-3	-	-	CASSARLDTQYF	TGCGCCAGCAGCGCCAGGCTCGATACGCAGTATTTT
TRBV4-1	TRBJ2-7	-	-	CASSQSGDVYGYEQYF	TGCGCCAGCAGCCAATCGGGCGATGTATATGGGTACGAGCAGTACTTC
TRBV27	TRBJ2-1	-	-	CASSFLAYNEQFF	TGTGCCAGCAGTTTTCTAGCCTACAATGAGCAGTTCTTC
TRBV11-1	TRBJ2-2	TRBD1	-	CASSQGAIGTGELFF	TGTGCCAGCAGCCAGGGGGCAATCGGCACCGGGGAGCTGTTTTTT
TRBV29-1	TRBJ2-1	TRBD1	many	CSVGQGQDIPFF	TGCAGCGTGGGGCAGGGACAGGATATTCCGTTCTTC
TRBV11-1	TRBJ2-3	-	-	CASLGVTDTQYF	TGTGCCAGCCTCGGGGTCACAGATACGCAGTATTTT
TRBV15	TRBJ1-5	TRBD1	many	CATSRDLITGAFNQPQHF	TGTGCCACCAGCAGAGATCTCATAACAGGGGCCTTCAATCAGCCCCAGCATTTT
TRBV28	TRBJ2-5	-	many	CASSLSLGASQETQYF	TGTGCCAGCAGTTTATCTCTGGGAGCCTCTCAAGAGACCCAGTACTTC
TRBV14	TRBJ1-4	TRBD1	-	CASSGMTGPEKLFF	TGTGCCAGCAGCGGAATGACAGGGCCCGAAAAACTGTTTTTT
TRBV20-1	TRBJ2-5	-	many	CSASRPSETQYF	TGCAGTGCTAGCAGGCCCTCGGAGACCCAGTACTTC
TRBV20-1	TRBJ2-5	-	-	CSAPRGHKETQYF	TGCAGTGCTCCCAGGGGTCACAAAGAGACCCAGTACTTC
TRBV7-8	TRBJ1-3	-	-	CASKIGSFSGNTIYF	TGTGCCAGCAAAATCGGGTCCTTCTCTGGAAACACCATATATTTT
TRBV3-1	TRBJ1-1	-	-	CASGPRRNTEAFF	TGTGCCAGCGGGCCGAGAAGGAACACTGAAGCTTTCTTT
TRBV5-4	TRBJ2-5	TRBD1	-	CASSLQGAETQYF	TGTGCCAGCAGCCTTCAGGGGGCAGAGACCCAGTACTTC